This TCR beta chain was retrieved from a study of cytomegalovirus exposure and HLA in healthy donors. Study overall: Under 90% of 398 genotyped donors fell in the Caucasian-associated ancestry cluster. Findings and limits, study-wide: Analysis was carried out at a later point, and it linked a missense DCLRE1C variant to TCR beta V- and J-gene trimming.

CDR3 length: 17 residues. The V end was cut by 0 bases, the J end by 9 bases, with 21 bases between. Germline V gene data show CDR1 as MNHEY and CDR2 as SMNVEV (reference sequence). Primers included in the PCR were 60 Vbeta and 13 Jbeta primers. The authors' processing: About 11 million of tens of millions of unique TCR beta chains were shared, per a later count. Assay: immunoSEQ multiplex PCR; the TCRdb copy retains only in-frame clones and omits some. V and J calls plus clone size are reproduced from that table; the DNA served to infer D and trimming. The repertoire has roughly 57,000 clones, approximately 82% of them found once; the top ten carry 2.5% to 3%. Of note for this clone: Its antigen remains unidentified.

V and J are TRBV27 and TRBJ2-1; possibly TRBD2 for D (6 bases). The sample consisted of PBMCs. This receptor was taken from a man over 45 in good health and CMV-seronegative. The CDR3 loop reads CASSLSHTGEVGGEQFF. The CDR3 DNA reads TGTGCCAGCAGTTTATCCCACACCGGGGAGGTTGGTGGTGAGCAGTTCTTC.